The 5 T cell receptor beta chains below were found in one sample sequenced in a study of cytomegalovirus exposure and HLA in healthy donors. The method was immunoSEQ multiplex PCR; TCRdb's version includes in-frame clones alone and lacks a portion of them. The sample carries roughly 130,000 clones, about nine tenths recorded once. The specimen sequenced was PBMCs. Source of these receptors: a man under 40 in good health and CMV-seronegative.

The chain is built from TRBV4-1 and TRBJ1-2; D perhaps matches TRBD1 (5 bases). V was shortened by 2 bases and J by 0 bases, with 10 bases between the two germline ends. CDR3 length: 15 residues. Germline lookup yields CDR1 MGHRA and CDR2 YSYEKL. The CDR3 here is CASSQTGPTNYGYTF. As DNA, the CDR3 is TGCGCCAGCAGCCAAACAGGTCCTACTAACTATGGCTACACCTTC.

DNA for the CDR3: TGTGCCAGCAAACAGGGGAACACAGATACGCAGTATTTT. The encoded protein is CASKQGNTDTQYF. V gene TRBV6-1 combines with J gene TRBJ2-3, with 7 bases fitting TRBD1. Germline lookup yields CDR1 MNHNS and CDR2 SASEGT. V trimming: 7 bases; J trimming: 2 bases; junction bases outside the gene matches: 3. CDR3 length equals 13 residues.

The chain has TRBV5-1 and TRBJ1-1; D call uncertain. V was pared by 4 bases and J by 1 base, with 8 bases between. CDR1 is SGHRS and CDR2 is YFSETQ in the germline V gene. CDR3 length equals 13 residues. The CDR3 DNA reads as TGCGCCAGCAGCCTTACAAGGAACACTGAAGCTTTCTTT. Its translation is CASSLTRNTEAFF.

In DNA form, the CDR3 reads TGCGCCAGCAGCTCCTTCGACAGGGGGGCTGAAGCTTTCTTT. Translating gives CASSSFDRGAEAFF. This chain connects TRBV5-1 to TRBJ1-1, with 9 positions matching TRBD1. CDR1 and CDR2 from the germline V gene are SGHRS and YFSETQ. J was trimmed by 6 bases and V by 3 bases; bases with no gene match: 6. The CDR3 sequence is 14 residues long.

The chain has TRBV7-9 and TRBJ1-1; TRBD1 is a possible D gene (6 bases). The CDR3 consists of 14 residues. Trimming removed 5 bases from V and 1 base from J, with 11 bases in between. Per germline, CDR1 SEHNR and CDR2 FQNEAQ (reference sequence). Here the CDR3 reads CASSGRQENTEAFF. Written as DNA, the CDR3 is TGTGCCAGCAGCGGGCGACAGGAGAACACTGAAGCTTTCTTT.